What follows is one T cell receptor beta chain and its context. The antigen remains undetermined. The germline gives CDR1 LNHDA, CDR2 SQIVND (reference sequence). CDR3 size: 15 residues. Trimming cost V 6 bases and J 1 base; bases outside gene matches: 7. This sample was taken from a study of T cells in Graves' hyperthyroidism and ophthalmopathy. Regarding the study as a whole: From stable hyperthyroidism, ophthalmopathy was separated by a 13 V-J model.

Amplified TCR beta CDR3 regions derived from RNA transcripts. The HTBI primer set served for first-round RT-PCR of the TCR CDR3. Each CDR3 protein gets one entry after TCRdb re-called the multiplex PCR reads with MiXCR. Of 600,000 to 700,000 distinct CDR3 sequences listed, roughly 14% are singletons. The origin of this receptor is a middle-aged woman with Graves' ophthalmopathy. Sequenced sample: blood. This chain connects TRBV19 to TRBJ1-1; 8 nucleotides agree with TRBD1. This CDR3 reads CASSPRGHWNTEAFF. CDR3 sequence (DNA): TGTGCCAGTAGCCCCAGGGGGCATTGGAACACTGAAGCTTTCTTT.